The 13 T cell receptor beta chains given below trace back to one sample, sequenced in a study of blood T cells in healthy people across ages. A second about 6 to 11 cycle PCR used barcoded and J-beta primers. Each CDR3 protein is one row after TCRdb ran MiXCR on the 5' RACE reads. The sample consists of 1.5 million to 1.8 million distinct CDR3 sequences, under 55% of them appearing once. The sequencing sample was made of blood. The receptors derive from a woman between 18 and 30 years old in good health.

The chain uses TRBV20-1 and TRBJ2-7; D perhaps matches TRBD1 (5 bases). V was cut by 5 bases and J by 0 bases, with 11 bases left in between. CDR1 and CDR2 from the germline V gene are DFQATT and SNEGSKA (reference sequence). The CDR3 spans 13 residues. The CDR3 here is CSAHDSHSYEQYF. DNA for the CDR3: TGCAGTGCTCACGACAGCCACTCCTACGAGCAGTACTTC.

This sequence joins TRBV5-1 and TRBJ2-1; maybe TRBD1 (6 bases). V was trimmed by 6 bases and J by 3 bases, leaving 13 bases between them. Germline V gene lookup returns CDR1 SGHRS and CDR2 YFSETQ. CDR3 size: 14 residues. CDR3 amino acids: CASNGQGIYNEQFF. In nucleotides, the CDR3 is TGCGCCAGCAATGGCCAGGGGATCTACAATGAGCAGTTCTTC.

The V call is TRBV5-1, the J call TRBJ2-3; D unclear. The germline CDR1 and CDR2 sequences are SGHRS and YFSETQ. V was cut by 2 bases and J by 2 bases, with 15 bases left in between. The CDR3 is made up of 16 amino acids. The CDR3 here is CASSLVLRKYTDTQYF. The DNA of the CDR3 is TGCGCCAGCAGCTTAGTACTGCGCAAATACACAGATACGCAGTATTTT.

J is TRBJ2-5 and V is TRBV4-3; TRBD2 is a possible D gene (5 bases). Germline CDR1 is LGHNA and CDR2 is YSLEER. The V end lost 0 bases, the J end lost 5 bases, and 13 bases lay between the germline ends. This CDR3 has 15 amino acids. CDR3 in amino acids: CASSQDTRGMETQYF. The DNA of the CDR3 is TGCGCCAGCAGCCAAGACACACGGGGAATGGAGACCCAGTACTTC.

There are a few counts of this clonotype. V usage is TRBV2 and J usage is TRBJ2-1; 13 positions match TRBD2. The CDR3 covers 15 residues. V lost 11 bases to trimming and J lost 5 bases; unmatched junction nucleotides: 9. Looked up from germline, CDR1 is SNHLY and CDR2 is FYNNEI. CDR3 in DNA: TGTGCCGGGGGGTCAACTAGCGGGAGGGACAATGAGCAGTTCTTC. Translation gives CAGGSTSGRDNEQFF.

CDR3 residues: CAIKGAPDTQYF. The CDR3 nucleotides read TGTGCCATCAAGGGAGCCCCAGATACGCAGTATTTT. The chain carries TRBV10-3 and TRBJ2-3; weak D call: TRBD2 (5 bases). The CDR3 has 12 residues. CDR1 and CDR2 from the germline V gene are ENHRY and SYGVKD. With 7 bases removed from V and 4 bases from J, the gap between germline ends came to 9 bases.

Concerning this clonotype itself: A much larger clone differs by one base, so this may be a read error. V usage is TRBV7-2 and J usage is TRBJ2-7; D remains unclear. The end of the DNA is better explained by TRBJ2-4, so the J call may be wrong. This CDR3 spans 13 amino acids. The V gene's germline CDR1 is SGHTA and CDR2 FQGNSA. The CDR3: CASGLLAKNIQYF. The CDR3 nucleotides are TGTGCCAGCGGCTTACTAGCCAAAAACATTCAGTACTTC.

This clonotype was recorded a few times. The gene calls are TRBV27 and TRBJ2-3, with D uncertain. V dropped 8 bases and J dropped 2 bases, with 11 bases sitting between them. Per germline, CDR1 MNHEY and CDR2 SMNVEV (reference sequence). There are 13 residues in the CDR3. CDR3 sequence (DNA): TGTGCCAGCTGGCAGCCCATCACAGATACGCAGTATTTT. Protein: CASWQPITDTQYF.

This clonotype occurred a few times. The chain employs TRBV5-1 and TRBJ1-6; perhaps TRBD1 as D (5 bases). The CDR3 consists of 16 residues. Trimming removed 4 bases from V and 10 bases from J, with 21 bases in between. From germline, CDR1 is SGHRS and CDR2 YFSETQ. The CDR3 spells CASSPRGDGDRSPLHF. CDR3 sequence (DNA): TGCGCCAGCAGCCCCCGGGGCGACGGCGATAGATCACCCCTCCACTTT.

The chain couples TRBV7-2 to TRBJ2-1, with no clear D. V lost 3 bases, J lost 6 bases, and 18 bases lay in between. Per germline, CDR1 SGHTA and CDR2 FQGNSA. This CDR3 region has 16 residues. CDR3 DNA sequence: TGTGCCAGCAGCTTTCTTCAAGGACGGTCGGGCAATGAGCAGTTCTTC. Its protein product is CASSFLQGRSGNEQFF.

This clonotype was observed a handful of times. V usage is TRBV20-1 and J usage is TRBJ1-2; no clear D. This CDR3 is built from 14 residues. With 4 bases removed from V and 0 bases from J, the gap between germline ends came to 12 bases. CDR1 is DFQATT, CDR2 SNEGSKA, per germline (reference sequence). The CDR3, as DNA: TGCAGTGCTAACCGGGCGCCAACTAACTATGGCTACACCTTC. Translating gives CSANRAPTNYGYTF.

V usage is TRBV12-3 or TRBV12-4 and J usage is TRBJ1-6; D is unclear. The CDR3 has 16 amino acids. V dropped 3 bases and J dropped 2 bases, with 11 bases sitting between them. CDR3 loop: CASSLTAGTYNSPLHF. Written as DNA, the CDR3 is TGTGCCAGCAGTTTGACGGCCGGCACCTATAATTCACCCCTCCACTTT.

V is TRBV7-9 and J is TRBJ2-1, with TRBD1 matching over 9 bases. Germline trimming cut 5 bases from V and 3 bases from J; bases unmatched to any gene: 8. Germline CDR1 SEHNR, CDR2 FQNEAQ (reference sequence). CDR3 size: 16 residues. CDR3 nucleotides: TGTGCCAGCAGCACCCCGCGGACAGGGGTCTACAATGAGCAGTTCTTC. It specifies CASSTPRTGVYNEQFF. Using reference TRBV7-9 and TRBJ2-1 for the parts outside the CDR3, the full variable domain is DTGVSQNPRHKITKRGQNVTFRCDPISEHNRLYWYRQTLGQGPEFLTYFQNEAQLEKSRLLSDRFSAERPKGSFSTLEIQRTEQGDSAMYLCASSTPRTGVYNEQFFGPGTRLTVL.